These T cell receptor beta chains were read from a single sample in a study of shared clonotypes between healthy human individuals. The assay was immunoSEQ multiplex PCR, and TCRdb's table has in-frame clones only and misses some. The sample yields around 2.1 million clones, more than 85% seen once. Material for sequencing was naive CD8+ T cells from PBMCs. The receptor set was obtained from a man younger than 35 in good health. Some clones in this sample may be carry-over from other donors' samples. Both conserved end residues are part of each CDR3.

v_call: TRBV4-3; j_call: TRBJ1-2; cdr3_aa: CASSQAAGSYYGYTF
v_call: TRBV27; j_call: TRBJ2-1; cdr3_aa: CASNRAGAYNEQFF
v_call: TRBV30; j_call: TRBJ2-3; cdr3_aa: CAWSFGSGTDTQYF
v_call: TRBV10-3; j_call: TRBJ2-1; cdr3_aa: CAIRGDATSYNEQFF
v_call: TRBV27; j_call: TRBJ2-7; cdr3_aa: CASSPRTGDYEQYF
v_call: TRBV5-5; j_call: TRBJ2-7; cdr3_aa: CASTGTSGSLEQYF
v_call: TRBV5-1; j_call: TRBJ2-1; cdr3_aa: CASSLEGGDPYNEQFF
v_call: TRBV5-1; j_call: TRBJ1-1; cdr3_aa: CASSLAGRGSEAEAFF
v_call: TRBV30; j_call: TRBJ2-1; cdr3_aa: CAWTQTGTSGMYYNEQFF
v_call: TRBV4-3; j_call: TRBJ2-7; cdr3_aa: CASSPGQGRDEQYF
v_call: TRBV29-1; j_call: TRBJ2-3; cdr3_aa: CSVEPQDTQYF
v_call: TRBV6-5; j_call: TRBJ2-7; cdr3_aa: CASSYIGRQPYEQYF
v_call: TRBV27; j_call: TRBJ2-7; cdr3_aa: CASSSSYEQYF
v_call: TRBV6-6; j_call: TRBJ1-5; cdr3_aa: CATNNQPQHF
v_call: TRBV7-2; j_call: TRBJ1-3; cdr3_aa: CGFRASGNTIYF
v_call: TRBV28; j_call: TRBJ2-5; cdr3_aa: CASSLGVRDRGQETQYF
v_call: TRBV27; j_call: TRBJ2-1; cdr3_aa: CASIDRGDYNEQFF
v_call: TRBV29-1; j_call: TRBJ2-1; cdr3_aa: CSVEGGLAGGSRSYNEQFF
v_call: TRBV18; j_call: TRBJ2-7; cdr3_aa: CASSPPGLTYEQYF
v_call: TRBV7-9; j_call: TRBJ1-3; cdr3_aa: CASTNGGVNTIYF
v_call: TRBV28; j_call: TRBJ1-3; cdr3_aa: CASRVSFSGNTIYF
v_call: TRBV7-2; j_call: TRBJ1-2; cdr3_aa: CASSLAGGKGGYTF
v_call: TRBV25-1; j_call: TRBJ2-1; cdr3_aa: CASSDSSGEQFF
v_call: TRBV5-1; j_call: TRBJ2-3; cdr3_aa: CASSFYRGVTDTQYF
v_call: TRBV10-1; j_call: TRBJ2-1; cdr3_aa: CASSPIAGTGEQFF
v_call: TRBV7-9; j_call: TRBJ2-1; cdr3_aa: CASSAAPGTNYNEQFF
v_call: TRBV7-9; j_call: TRBJ1-4; cdr3_aa: CASSPGRNEKLFF
v_call: TRBV4-1; j_call: TRBJ2-2; cdr3_aa: CASSDSGELFF
v_call: TRBV7-9; j_call: TRBJ1-1; cdr3_aa: CASSLLSGSMNTEAFF
v_call: TRBV11-2; j_call: TRBJ2-3; cdr3_aa: CASSHLALAGPTDTQYF
v_call: TRBV28; j_call: TRBJ1-3; cdr3_aa: CASSPSVGPGLFSGNTIYF
v_call: TRBV5-5; j_call: TRBJ2-2; cdr3_aa: CASSPWDRATGELFF
v_call: TRBV28; j_call: TRBJ2-1; cdr3_aa: CASSLGSSGVNNEQFF
v_call: TRBV29-1; j_call: TRBJ1-1; cdr3_aa: CSALTANTEAFF
v_call: TRBV9; j_call: TRBJ1-4; cdr3_aa: CASSVGDKGKLFF
v_call: TRBV27; j_call: TRBJ2-1; cdr3_aa: CASSLSSIHEQFF
v_call: TRBV15; j_call: TRBJ2-5; cdr3_aa: CATSRELAQETQYF
v_call: TRBV28; j_call: TRBJ2-7; cdr3_aa: CATQTPLLTTSGSYEQYF
v_call: TRBV9; j_call: TRBJ1-2; cdr3_aa: CASSVAIGTGTYGYTF
v_call: TRBV21-1; j_call: TRBJ2-5; cdr3_aa: CASTPGIKETQYF